This T cell receptor beta chain came from a study of Graves' ophthalmopathy and Graves' hyperthyroidism. As the template, RNA transcripts were used to amplify TCR beta CDR3 regions. Second-round multiplex PCR followed a first-round RT-PCR using HTBI primers. TCRdb re-called the multiplex PCR reads with MiXCR, one entry per CDR3 protein. The table lists 650,000 to 800,000 distinct CDR3 sequences, roughly 41% of them singletons. This CDR3 is built from 20 residues. Trimming stripped 5 bases from V and 4 bases from J, with 27 bases between. Study results and limitations: Stable hyperthyroidism and ophthalmopathy were told apart by a 13-signature model, which achieved just over 85% sensitivity and nearly 84% specificity.

In regard to this clonotype: Its antigen is not identified.

Source material: peripheral blood. The chain couples TRBV12-3 or TRBV12-4 to TRBJ1-6; unclear D gene. The receptor was isolated from an adult man with Graves' ophthalmopathy. The DNA for the CDR3 is TGTGCCAGCAGTCACAACAAAGGCCTCGGACGAAGGCCTTATAATTCACCCCTCCACTTT. The encoded protein is CASSHNKGLGRRPYNSPLHF.